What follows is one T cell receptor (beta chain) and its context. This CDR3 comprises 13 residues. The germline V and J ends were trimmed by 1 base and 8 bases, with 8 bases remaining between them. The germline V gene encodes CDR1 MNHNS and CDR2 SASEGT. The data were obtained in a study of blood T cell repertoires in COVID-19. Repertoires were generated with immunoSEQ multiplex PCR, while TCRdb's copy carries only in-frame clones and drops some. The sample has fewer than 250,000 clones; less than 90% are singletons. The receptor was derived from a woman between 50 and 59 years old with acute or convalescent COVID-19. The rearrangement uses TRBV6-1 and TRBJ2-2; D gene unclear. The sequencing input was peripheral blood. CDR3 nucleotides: TGTGCCAGCAGTGAAGTAATCGGGGGGGAGCTGTTTTTT. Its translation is CASSEVIGGELFF.